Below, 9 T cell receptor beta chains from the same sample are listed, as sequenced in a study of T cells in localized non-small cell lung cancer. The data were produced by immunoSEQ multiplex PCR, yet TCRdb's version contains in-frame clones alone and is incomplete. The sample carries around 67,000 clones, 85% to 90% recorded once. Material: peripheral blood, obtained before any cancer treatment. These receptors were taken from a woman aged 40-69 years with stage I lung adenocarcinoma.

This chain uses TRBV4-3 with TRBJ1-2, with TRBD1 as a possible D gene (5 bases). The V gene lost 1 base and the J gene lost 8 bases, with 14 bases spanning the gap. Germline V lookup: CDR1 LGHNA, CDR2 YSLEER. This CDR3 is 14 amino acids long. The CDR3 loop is CASSQAGLALGYTF. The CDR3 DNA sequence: TGCGCCAGCAGCCAAGCGGGACTAGCCTTGGGCTACACCTTC.

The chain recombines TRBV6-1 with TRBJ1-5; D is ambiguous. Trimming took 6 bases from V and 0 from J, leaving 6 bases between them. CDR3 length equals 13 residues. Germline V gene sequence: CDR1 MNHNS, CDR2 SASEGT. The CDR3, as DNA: TGTGCCAGCAGCAGCTATAGCAATCAGCCCCAGCATTTT. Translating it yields CASSSYSNQPQHF.

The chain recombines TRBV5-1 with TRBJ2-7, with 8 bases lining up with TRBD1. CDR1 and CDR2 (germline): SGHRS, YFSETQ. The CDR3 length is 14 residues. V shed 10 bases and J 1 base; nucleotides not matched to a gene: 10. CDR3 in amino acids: CASYPGTGSYEQYF. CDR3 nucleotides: TGCGCCTCTTACCCCGGGACAGGTTCCTACGAGCAGTACTTC.

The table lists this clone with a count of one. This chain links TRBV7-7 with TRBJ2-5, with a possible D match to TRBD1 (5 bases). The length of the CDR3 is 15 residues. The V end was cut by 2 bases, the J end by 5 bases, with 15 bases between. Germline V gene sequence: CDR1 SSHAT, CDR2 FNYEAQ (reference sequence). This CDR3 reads CASSLLQASWETQYF. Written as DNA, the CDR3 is TGTGCCAGCAGCTTATTACAGGCTTCGTGGGAGACCCAGTACTTC.

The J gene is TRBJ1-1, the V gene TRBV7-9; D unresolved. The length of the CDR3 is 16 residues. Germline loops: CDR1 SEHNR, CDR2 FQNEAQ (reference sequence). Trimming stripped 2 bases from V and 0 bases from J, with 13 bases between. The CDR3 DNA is TGTGCCAGCAGCTTATGGTCGGGAGTCATGAACACTGAAGCTTTCTTT. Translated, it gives CASSLWSGVMNTEAFF.

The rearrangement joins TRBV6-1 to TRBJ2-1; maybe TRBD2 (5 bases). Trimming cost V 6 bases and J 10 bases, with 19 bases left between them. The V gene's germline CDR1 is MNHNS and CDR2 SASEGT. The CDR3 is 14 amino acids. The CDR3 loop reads CASSAMIFGGEQFF. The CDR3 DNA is TGTGCCAGCAGCGCCATGATTTTTGGCGGGGAGCAGTTCTTC.

The chain's CDR3 is CASSLEGNSNTEAFF. The CDR3 DNA is TGTGCCAGCAGTTTAGAAGGTAATTCGAACACTGAAGCTTTCTTT. This sequence joins TRBV6-5 and TRBJ1-1, with D unclear. Germline V gives CDR1 MNHEY, CDR2 SVGAGI. The CDR3 spans 15 residues. V was pared by 4 bases and J by 1 base, with 13 bases between.

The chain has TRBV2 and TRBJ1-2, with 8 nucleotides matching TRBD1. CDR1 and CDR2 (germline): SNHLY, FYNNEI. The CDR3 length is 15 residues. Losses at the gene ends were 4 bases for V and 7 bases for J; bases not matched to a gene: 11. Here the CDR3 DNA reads TGTGCCAGCAGTGCAAATTTAGGGACAGGTCGTGGCTACACCTTC. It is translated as CASSANLGTGRGYTF.

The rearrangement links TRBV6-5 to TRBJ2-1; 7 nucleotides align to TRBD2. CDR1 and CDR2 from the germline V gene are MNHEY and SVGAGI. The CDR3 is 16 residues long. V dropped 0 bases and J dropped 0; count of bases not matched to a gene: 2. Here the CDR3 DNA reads TGTGCCAGCAGTTACTCCGGGGGGAGCTCCTACAATGAGCAGTTCTTC. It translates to CASSYSGGSSYNEQFF.